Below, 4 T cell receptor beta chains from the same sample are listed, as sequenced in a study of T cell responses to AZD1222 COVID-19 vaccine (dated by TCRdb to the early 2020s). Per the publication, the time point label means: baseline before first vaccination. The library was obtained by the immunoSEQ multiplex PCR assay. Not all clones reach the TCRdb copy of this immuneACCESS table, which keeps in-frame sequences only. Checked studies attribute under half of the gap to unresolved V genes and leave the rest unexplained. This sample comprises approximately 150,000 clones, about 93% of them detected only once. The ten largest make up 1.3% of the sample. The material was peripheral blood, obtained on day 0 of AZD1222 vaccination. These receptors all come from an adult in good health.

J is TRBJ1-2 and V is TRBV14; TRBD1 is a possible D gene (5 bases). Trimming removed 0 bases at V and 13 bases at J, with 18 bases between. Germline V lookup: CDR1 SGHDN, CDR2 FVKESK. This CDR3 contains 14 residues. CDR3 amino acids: CASSQEWFGARVTF. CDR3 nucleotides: TGTGCCAGCAGCCAAGAATGGTTCGGGGCCCGAGTCACCTTC.

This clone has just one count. In DNA, the CDR3 is TGTGCCTGGAGTCGGGGGGATACAGATACGCAGTATTTT. Translation: CAWSRGDTDTQYF. The chain joins TRBV30 to TRBJ2-3; 7 bases line up with TRBD2. From germline, CDR1 is GTSNPN and CDR2 SVGIG (reference sequence). CDR3 length equals 13 residues. V lost 2 bases and J lost 3; bases outside the gene matches: 2.

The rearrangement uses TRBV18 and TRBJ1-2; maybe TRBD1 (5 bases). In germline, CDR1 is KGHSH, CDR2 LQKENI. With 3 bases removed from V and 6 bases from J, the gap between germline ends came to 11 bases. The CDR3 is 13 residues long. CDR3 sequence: CASSPQGGNGYTF. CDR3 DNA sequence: TGTGCCAGCTCACCCCAGGGTGGGAATGGCTACACCTTC.

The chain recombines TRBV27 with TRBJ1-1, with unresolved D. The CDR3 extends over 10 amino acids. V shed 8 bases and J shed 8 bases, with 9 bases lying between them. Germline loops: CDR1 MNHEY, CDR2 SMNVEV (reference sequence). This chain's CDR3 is CASGSGEAFF. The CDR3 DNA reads TGTGCCAGCGGGTCGGGGGAAGCTTTCTTT.